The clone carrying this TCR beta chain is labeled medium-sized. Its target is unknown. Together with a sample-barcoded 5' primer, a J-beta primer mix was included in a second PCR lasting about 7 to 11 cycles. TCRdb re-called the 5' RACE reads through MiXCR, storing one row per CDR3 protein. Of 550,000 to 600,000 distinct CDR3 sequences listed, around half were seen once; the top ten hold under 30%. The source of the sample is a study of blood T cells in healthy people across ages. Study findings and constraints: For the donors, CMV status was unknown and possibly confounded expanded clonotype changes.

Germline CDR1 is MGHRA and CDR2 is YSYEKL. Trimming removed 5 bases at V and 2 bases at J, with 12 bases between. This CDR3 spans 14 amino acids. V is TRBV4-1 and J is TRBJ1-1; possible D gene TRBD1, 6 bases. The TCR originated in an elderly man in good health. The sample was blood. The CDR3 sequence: CASSTRTENTEAFF. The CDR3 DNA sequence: TGCGCCAGCAGCACTCGGACAGAAAACACTGAAGCTTTCTTT.